This TCR beta chain appears in the sequencing data of a study of regulatory and conventional T cells in RAG deficiency. Study results and caveats: Omenn patients showed >75% Treg-Tconv overlap and shorter CDR3 lengths. Control T-cell subsets had markedly higher Shannon entropy and lower Simpson indices than RAG-deficient patients.

This clone was counted a single time. The antigen remains undetermined. The V gene lost 2 bases and the J gene lost 0 bases, with 12 bases spanning the gap. From germline, CDR1 is SGHRS and CDR2 YFSETQ. The CDR3 totals 17 residues. Sequencing used immunoSEQ multiplex PCR; TCRdb keeps in-frame clones, though not all of them. The sample includes 34,000 or so clones, 76% of them seen just once. Blood CD4+ CD25-low CD127-high conventional T cells supplied the genomic DNA template. These same data were also listed under a study on regulatory T cells. That source adds: The primer mix had 52 TRBV and 13 TRBJ primers. Regulatory T cells showed the strongest V-J pair restriction and V/J gene skewing among patient repertoires.

The J gene is TRBJ2-6, the V gene TRBV5-1; D may be TRBD2 (5 bases). The clonotype originates from a human donor in good health. The source material was CD4+ effector T cells sorted from blood. CDR3 sequence (DNA): TGCGCCAGCAGCTTTAATGGCGGACTCTCTGGGGCCAACGTCCTGACTTTC. It encodes CASSFNGGLSGANVLTF. Together with reference TRBV5-1 and TRBJ2-6, the CDR3 gives the full variable domain: KAGVTQTPRYLIKTRGQQVTLSCSPISGHRSVSWYQQTPGQGLQFLFEYFSETQRNKGNFPGRFSGRQFSNSRSEMNVSTLELGDSALYLCASSFNGGLSGANVLTFGAGSRLTVL.